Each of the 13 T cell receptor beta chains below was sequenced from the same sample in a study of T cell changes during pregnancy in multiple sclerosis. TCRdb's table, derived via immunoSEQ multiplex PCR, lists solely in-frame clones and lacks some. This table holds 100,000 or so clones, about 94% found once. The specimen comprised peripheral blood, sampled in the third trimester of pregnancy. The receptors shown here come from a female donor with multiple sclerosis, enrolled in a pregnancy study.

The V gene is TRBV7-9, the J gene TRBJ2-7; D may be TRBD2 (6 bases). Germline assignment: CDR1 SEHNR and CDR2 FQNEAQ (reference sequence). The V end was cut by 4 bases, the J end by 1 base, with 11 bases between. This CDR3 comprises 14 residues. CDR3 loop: CASSSTGTSYEQYF. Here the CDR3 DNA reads TGTGCCAGCAGCTCCACCGGGACTTCCTACGAGCAGTACTTC.

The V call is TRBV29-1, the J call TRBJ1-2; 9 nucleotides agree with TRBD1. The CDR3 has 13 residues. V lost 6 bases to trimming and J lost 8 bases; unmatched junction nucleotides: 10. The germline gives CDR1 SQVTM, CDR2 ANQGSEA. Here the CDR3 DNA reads TGCAGCGTCCAACCGGGGACAGGGAGCGGCTACACCTTC. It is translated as CSVQPGTGSGYTF.

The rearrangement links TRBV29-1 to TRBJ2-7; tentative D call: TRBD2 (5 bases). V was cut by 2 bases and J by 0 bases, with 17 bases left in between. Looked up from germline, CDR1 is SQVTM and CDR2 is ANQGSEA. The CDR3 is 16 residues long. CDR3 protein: CSVELEAGPSSYEQYF. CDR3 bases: TGCAGCGTTGAACTGGAGGCAGGACCTAGCTCCTACGAGCAGTACTTC.

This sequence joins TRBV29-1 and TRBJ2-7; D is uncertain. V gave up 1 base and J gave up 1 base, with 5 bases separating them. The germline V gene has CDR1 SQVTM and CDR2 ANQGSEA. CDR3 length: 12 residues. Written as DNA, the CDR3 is TGCAGCGTTGAAGTTCCTTCCTACGAGCAGTACTTC. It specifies CSVEVPSYEQYF.

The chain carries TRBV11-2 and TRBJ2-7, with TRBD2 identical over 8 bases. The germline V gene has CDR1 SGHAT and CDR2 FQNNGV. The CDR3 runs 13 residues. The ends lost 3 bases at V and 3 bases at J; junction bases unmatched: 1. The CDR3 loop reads CASSFTSGYEQYF. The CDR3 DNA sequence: TGTGCCAGCAGCTTTACTAGCGGCTACGAGCAGTACTTC.

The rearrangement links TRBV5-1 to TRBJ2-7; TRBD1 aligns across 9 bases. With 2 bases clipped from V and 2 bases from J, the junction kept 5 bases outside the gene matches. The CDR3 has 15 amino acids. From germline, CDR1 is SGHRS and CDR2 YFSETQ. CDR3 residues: CASSFSGQGPYEQYF. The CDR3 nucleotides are TGCGCCAGCAGCTTCTCGGGACAGGGCCCCTACGAGCAGTACTTC.

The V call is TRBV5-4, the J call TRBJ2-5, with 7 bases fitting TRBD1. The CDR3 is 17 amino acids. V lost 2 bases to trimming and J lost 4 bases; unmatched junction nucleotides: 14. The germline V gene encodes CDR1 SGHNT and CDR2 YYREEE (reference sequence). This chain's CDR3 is CASSLVKTGKPRETQYF. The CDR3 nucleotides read TGTGCCAGCAGCTTAGTTAAGACAGGGAAGCCCAGAGAGACCCAGTACTTC.

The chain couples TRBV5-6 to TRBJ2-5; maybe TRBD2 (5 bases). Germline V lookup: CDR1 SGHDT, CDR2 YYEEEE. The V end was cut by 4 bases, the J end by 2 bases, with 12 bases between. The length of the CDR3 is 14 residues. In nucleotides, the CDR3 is TGTGCCAGCAGCCTAGCCGCGGTACAAGAGACCCAGTACTTC. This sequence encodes CASSLAAVQETQYF.

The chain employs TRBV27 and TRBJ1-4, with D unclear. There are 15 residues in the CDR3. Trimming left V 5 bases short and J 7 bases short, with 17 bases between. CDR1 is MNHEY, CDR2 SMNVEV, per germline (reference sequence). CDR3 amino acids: CASSPTGGLGEKLFF. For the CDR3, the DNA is TGTGCCAGCAGTCCCACGGGAGGGCTGGGTGAAAAACTGTTTTTT.

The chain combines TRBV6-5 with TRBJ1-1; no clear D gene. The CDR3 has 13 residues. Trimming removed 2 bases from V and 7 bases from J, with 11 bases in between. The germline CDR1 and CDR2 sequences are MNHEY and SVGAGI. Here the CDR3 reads CASSYKESSEAFF. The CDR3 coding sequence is TGTGCCAGCAGTTACAAGGAGAGCAGTGAAGCTTTCTTT.

CDR3 nucleotides: TGCAGTGCTGTGTGGACAGTTGAAGCTTTCTTT. This sequence encodes CSAVWTVEAFF. The chain combines TRBV20-1 with TRBJ1-1, with D perhaps TRBD1 (6 bases). The germline CDR1 and CDR2 sequences are DFQATT and SNEGSKA (reference sequence). The CDR3 consists of 11 residues. Trimming shortened V by 5 bases and J by 7 bases, and 11 bases separated the two germline ends.

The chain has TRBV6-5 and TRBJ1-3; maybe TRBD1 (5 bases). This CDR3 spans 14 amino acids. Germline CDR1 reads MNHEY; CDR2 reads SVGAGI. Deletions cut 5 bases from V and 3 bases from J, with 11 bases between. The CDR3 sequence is CASSGGGFGNTIYF. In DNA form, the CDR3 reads TGTGCCAGCAGTGGGGGAGGATTTGGAAACACCATATATTTT.

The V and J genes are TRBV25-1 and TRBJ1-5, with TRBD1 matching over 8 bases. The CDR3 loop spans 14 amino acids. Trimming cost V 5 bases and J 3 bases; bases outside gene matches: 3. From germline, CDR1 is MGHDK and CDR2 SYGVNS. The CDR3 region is CASSSGGPNQPQHF. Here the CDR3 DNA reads TGTGCCAGCAGTTCAGGGGGCCCCAATCAGCCCCAGCATTTT.